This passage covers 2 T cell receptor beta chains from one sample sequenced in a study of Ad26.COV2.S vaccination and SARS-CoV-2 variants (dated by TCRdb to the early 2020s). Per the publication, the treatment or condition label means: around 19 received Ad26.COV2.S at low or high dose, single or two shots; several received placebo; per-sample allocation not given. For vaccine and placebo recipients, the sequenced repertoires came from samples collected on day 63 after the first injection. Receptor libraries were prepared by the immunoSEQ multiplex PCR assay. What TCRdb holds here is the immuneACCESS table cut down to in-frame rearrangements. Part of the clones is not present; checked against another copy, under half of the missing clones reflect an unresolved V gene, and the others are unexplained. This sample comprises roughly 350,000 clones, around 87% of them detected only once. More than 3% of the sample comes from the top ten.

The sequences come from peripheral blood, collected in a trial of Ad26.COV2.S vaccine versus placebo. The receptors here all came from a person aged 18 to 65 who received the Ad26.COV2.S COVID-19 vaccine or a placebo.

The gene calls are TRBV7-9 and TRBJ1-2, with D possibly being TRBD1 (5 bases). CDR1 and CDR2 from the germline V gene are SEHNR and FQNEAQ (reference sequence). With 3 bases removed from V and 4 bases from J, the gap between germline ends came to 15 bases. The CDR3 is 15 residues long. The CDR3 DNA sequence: TGTGCCAGCAGCTTGCTTGGTGGGGCTATCTATGGCTACACCTTC. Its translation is CASSLLGGAIYGYTF.

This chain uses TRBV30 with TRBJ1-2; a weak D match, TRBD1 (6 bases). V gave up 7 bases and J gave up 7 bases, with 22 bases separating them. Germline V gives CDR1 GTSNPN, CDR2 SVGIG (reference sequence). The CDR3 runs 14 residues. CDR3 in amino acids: CAYHNSGARSGYTF. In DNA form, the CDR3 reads TGTGCCTACCACAACTCAGGGGCGCGAAGTGGCTACACCTTC.